The 30 T cell receptor beta chains below all came from one sample that was sequenced in a study of OX40 agonist ivuxolimab in advanced cancers. The data were produced by immunoSEQ multiplex PCR, yet TCRdb's version contains in-frame clones alone and is incomplete. The sample contains approximately 69,000 clones, about 94% of which appear only once. Sequencing was performed on CD4+ or CD8+ T cells sorted from blood, taken in a trial of the OX40 agonist ivuxolimab. The receptor source for this set is an adult with an advanced solid tumor such as melanoma, head and neck, liver or kidney cancer.

The chain couples TRBV9 to TRBJ1-1; no firm D call. Germline V gene lookup returns CDR1 SGDLS and CDR2 YYNGEE. Trimming left V 3 bases short and J 0 bases short, with 9 bases between. CDR3 length: 14 residues. CDR3 in DNA: TGTGCCAGCAGCGACCGACTAGTGAACACTGAAGCTTTCTTT. Amino acid sequence: CASSDRLVNTEAFF.

The rearrangement links TRBV9 to TRBJ2-1; the D is unclear. V dropped 5 bases and J dropped 8 bases, with 8 bases sitting between them. Germline CDR1 and CDR2: SGDLS and YYNGEE. The CDR3 totals 11 residues. CDR3 sequence reads: CASSESDEQFF. As DNA, the CDR3 is TGTGCCAGCAGTGAGAGTGATGAGCAGTTCTTC.

CDR3 in amino acids: CASSSLGVARSYEQYF. In nucleotides, the CDR3 is TGCGCCAGCAGCTCCCTTGGGGTAGCGAGGTCCTACGAGCAGTACTTC. The V and J genes are TRBV5-1 and TRBJ2-7; D is perhaps TRBD2 (5 bases). Germline V gives CDR1 SGHRS, CDR2 YFSETQ. The CDR3 loop spans 16 amino acids. Trimming pared 3 bases from V and 1 base from J, leaving 17 bases between.

The chain employs TRBV19 and TRBJ1-1, with D unclear. The germline CDR1 and CDR2 sequences are LNHDA and SQIVND (reference sequence). V was clipped by 1 base and J by 6 bases, with 6 bases between them. The CDR3 has 12 residues. The DNA for the CDR3 is TGTGCCAGTAGTATAGGGTCCGCTGAAGCTTTCTTT. This sequence encodes CASSIGSAEAFF.

The chain uses TRBV4-3 and TRBJ2-4; 10 positions agree with TRBD2. In germline, CDR1 is LGHNA, CDR2 YSLEER. The length of the CDR3 is 18 residues. J was trimmed by 3 bases and V by 8 bases; bases with no gene match: 16. The CDR3 region has the DNA TGCGCCAGCTCCCCGCCTAGCGGGAGTAGATCGGTCAAAAACATTCAGTACTTC. This translates into CASSPPSGSRSVKNIQYF.

V gene TRBV6-5 combines with J gene TRBJ2-7, with D unresolved. Deletions cut 4 bases from V and 1 base from J, with 8 bases between. The CDR3 contains 13 residues. Germline V CDR1 and CDR2: MNHEY, SVGAGI. This CDR3 reads CASSSPRSYEQYF. CDR3 nucleotide sequence: TGTGCCAGCAGTTCCCCCCGATCCTACGAGCAGTACTTC.

V is TRBV5-6 and J is TRBJ1-5; a possible D gene is TRBD1 (5 bases). CDR1 and CDR2 (germline): SGHDT, YYEEEE. The ends were cut back, 4 bases at V and 4 bases at J, with 12 bases in the middle. The CDR3 consists of 14 residues. The CDR3 region has the DNA TGTGCCAGCAGCGTCTCAGGGATTAATCAGCCCCAGCATTTT. It specifies CASSVSGINQPQHF. Variable domain in full (rest from reference TRBV5-6 and TRBJ1-5): DAGVTQSPTHLIKTRGQQVTLRCSPKSGHDTVSWYQQALGQGPQFIFQYYEEEERQRGNFPDRFSGHQFPNYSSELNVNALLLGDSALYLCASSVSGINQPQHFGDGTRLSIL.

The chain joins TRBV7-9 to TRBJ2-7; TRBD2 matches 9 bases. This CDR3 comprises 17 residues. Germline loops: CDR1 SEHNR, CDR2 FQNEAQ (reference sequence). The junction had 14 bases not matched to a gene; V was cut back by 6 bases and J by 2 bases. The CDR3 sequence: CASSPAGGAGGPYEQYF. CDR3 bases: TGTGCCAGCAGTCCCGCGGGAGGGGCGGGAGGCCCCTACGAGCAGTACTTC.

The chain has TRBV6-5 and TRBJ2-6; TRBD2 is a possible D gene (5 bases). The CDR3 sequence is 13 residues long. Looked up from germline, CDR1 is MNHEY and CDR2 is SVGAGI. Trimming shortened V by 9 bases and J by 1 base, and 7 bases separated the two germline ends. The CDR3 nucleotides are TGTGCCAGTACGGGGTCTGGGGCCAACGTCCTGACTTTC. This translates into CASTGSGANVLTF.

This clone turned up a few times. The V gene is TRBV5-6, the J gene TRBJ2-7; D unclear. In germline, CDR1 is SGHDT, CDR2 YYEEEE. The CDR3 totals 14 residues. Trimming removed 4 bases at V and 2 bases at J, with 13 bases between. In nucleotides, the CDR3 is TGTGCCAGCAGCCGGCGGACGAAGGCCTACGAGCAGTACTTC. The encoded protein is CASSRRTKAYEQYF.

The chain couples TRBV7-2 to TRBJ2-2; unclear D gene. CDR3 size: 13 residues. CDR1 and CDR2 (germline): SGHTA, FQGNSA. Trimming took off 4 bases at V and 5 bases at J, with 8 bases between the two ends. CDR3: CASSSLGTGELFF. CDR3 in DNA: TGTGCCAGCAGCTCCTTAGGGACCGGGGAGCTGTTTTTT. The complete variable domain, with remaining parts taken from reference TRBV7-2 and TRBJ2-2, reads GAGVSQSPSNKVTEKGKDVELRCDPISGHTALYWYRQSLGQGLEFLIYFQGNSAPDKSGLPSDRFSAERTGGSVSTLTIQRTQQEDSAVYLCASSSLGTGELFFGEGSRLTVL.

The CDR3 region is CATQRDGGNTIYF. The CDR3 DNA reads TGTGCCACTCAGAGGGACGGTGGAAACACCATATATTTT. The chain is built from TRBV19 and TRBJ1-3; a weak D match, TRBD1 (5 bases). Germline V gives CDR1 LNHDA, CDR2 SQIVND (reference sequence). The germline V and J ends were trimmed by 10 bases and 3 bases, with 13 bases remaining between them. The CDR3 is 13 residues long.

The gene calls are TRBV5-6 and TRBJ2-7; D might be TRBD1 (5 bases). The germline CDR1 and CDR2 sequences are SGHDT and YYEEEE. The CDR3 spans 13 residues. V lost 0 bases to trimming and J lost 4 bases, with 8 bases between them. In DNA, the CDR3 is TGTGCCAGCAGCTTGGAACAGGATTACGAGCAGTACTTC. Amino acid sequence: CASSLEQDYEQYF.

This sequence joins TRBV30 and TRBJ1-1; no firm D call. Trimming left V 7 bases short and J 4 bases short, with 16 bases between. Per germline, CDR1 GTSNPN and CDR2 SVGIG (reference sequence). The CDR3 runs 13 residues. CDR3 loop: CASEGARGTEAFF. Here the CDR3 DNA reads TGTGCCTCTGAAGGCGCTCGAGGCACTGAAGCTTTCTTT.

The chain uses TRBV9 and TRBJ2-7; no clear D gene. Trimming stripped 4 bases from V and 0 bases from J, with 14 bases between. This CDR3 spans 15 amino acids. Germline CDR1 reads SGDLS; CDR2 reads YYNGEE. The CDR3 here is CASSPERRSSYEQYF. As DNA, the CDR3 is TGTGCCAGCAGCCCAGAAAGACGGAGCTCCTACGAGCAGTACTTC.

The chain uses TRBV20-1 and TRBJ2-1; TRBD2 is a possible D gene (5 bases). Germline-derived CDR1 and CDR2 are DFQATT and SNEGSKA (reference sequence). The CDR3 totals 11 residues. Trimming removed 5 bases from V and 5 bases from J, with 7 bases in between. The CDR3 protein is CSALGDNEQFF. The CDR3 DNA follows: TGCAGTGCTTTGGGAGACAATGAGCAGTTCTTC.

The chain has TRBV11-2 and TRBJ2-7; no firm D call. CDR1 is SGHAT, CDR2 FQNNGV, per germline. The CDR3 length is 12 residues. The V and J ends lost 4 bases and 0 bases respectively, with 4 bases between them. CDR3 sequence (DNA): TGTGCCAGCAGCTCGAACTCCTACGAGCAGTACTTC. It is translated as CASSSNSYEQYF.

This clone has only a few counts. The genes are TRBV9 and TRBJ1-1; 7 bases are shared with TRBD1. The CDR3 covers 15 residues. J gave up 0 bases and V 4 bases, and 6 bases lay outside the gene matches. CDR1 SGDLS and CDR2 YYNGEE come from the germline V gene. DNA for the CDR3: TGTGCCAGCAGCCCCAGACAGGGCTTGAACACTGAAGCTTTCTTT. It is translated as CASSPRQGLNTEAFF.

This chain connects TRBV12-5 to TRBJ2-3, with 7 bases identical to TRBD1. Germline V CDR1 and CDR2: LGHNT, FRNRAP. The CDR3 has 16 amino acids. V was clipped by 3 bases and J by 0 bases; unmatched bases: 6. In DNA form, the CDR3 reads TGTGCTAGTGGTTTCCTCACAGGGGCTAGCACAGATACGCAGTATTTT. Amino acid sequence: CASGFLTGASTDTQYF. Supplemented by reference TRBV12-5 and TRBJ2-3, the full variable domain reads DARVTQTPRHKVTEMGQEVTMRCQPILGHNTVFWYRQTMMQGLELLAYFRNRAPLDDSGMPKDRFSAEMPDATLATLKIQPSEPRDSAVYFCASGFLTGASTDTQYFGPGTRLTVL.

The chain joins TRBV7-6 to TRBJ2-7; tentative D call: TRBD2 (6 bases). The germline CDR1 and CDR2 sequences are SGHVS and FNYEAQ. The CDR3 is 16 amino acids. V lost 5 bases to trimming and J lost 0 bases, with 17 bases between them. The CDR3 protein is CASSPSGTDVSYEQYF. In DNA, the CDR3 is TGTGCCAGCAGCCCTTCCGGGACTGACGTCTCCTACGAGCAGTACTTC.

The chain joins TRBV9 to TRBJ1-1; 7 bases are a match to TRBD1. The CDR3 extends over 14 amino acids. Germline assignment: CDR1 SGDLS and CDR2 YYNGEE. Germline trimming cut 4 bases from V and 3 bases from J; bases unmatched to any gene: 6. CDR3 residues: CASSPWDSDTEAFF. CDR3 DNA sequence: TGTGCCAGCAGCCCTTGGGACAGCGACACTGAAGCTTTCTTT.

The chain is built from TRBV6-5 and TRBJ1-3; weak D call: TRBD1 (6 bases). V lost 6 bases, J lost 4 bases, and 13 bases lay in between. The CDR3 has 14 residues. CDR1 is MNHEY and CDR2 is SVGAGI in the germline V gene. CDR3 nucleotide sequence: TGTGCCAGCAGCTACCAGGGGCACGGAAACACCATATATTTT. Translation gives CASSYQGHGNTIYF.

This clone was detected only once. Here the CDR3 reads CASSYSGGMAQPQHF. In DNA form, the CDR3 reads TGTGCCAGCAGTTACTCAGGAGGGATGGCTCAGCCCCAGCATTTT. The V and J genes are TRBV6-5 and TRBJ1-5; D is ambiguous. Germline V gene sequence: CDR1 MNHEY, CDR2 SVGAGI. The V gene lost 0 bases and the J gene lost 6 bases, with 12 bases spanning the gap. The CDR3 has 15 residues.

This rearrangement joins TRBV4-1 to TRBJ2-5; D may be TRBD2 (5 bases). The CDR3 covers 16 residues. Germline V gives CDR1 MGHRA, CDR2 YSYEKL. V was clipped by 0 bases and J by 4 bases, with 15 bases between them. The CDR3 region has the DNA TGCGCCAGCAGCCAAGATAGGACCTACGAGGGAGAGACCCAGTACTTC. Encoded protein: CASSQDRTYEGETQYF.

The chain has TRBV5-4 and TRBJ2-7; the D gene is possibly TRBD2 (7 bases). Germline CDR1 SGHNT, CDR2 YYREEE (reference sequence). Deletions cut 1 base from V and 4 bases from J, with 15 bases between. This CDR3 region has 15 residues. DNA of the CDR3: TGTGCCAGCAGCTTGCCGGGGGGCACTTTGTACGAGCAGTACTTC. Translated, it gives CASSLPGGTLYEQYF. Based on the CDR3 plus reference TRBV5-4 and TRBJ2-7, the full variable domain is ETGVTQSPTHLIKTRGQQVTLRCSSQSGHNTVSWYQQALGQGPQFIFQYYREEENGRGNFPPRFSGLQFPNYSSELNVNALELDDSALYLCASSLPGGTLYEQYFGPGTRLTVT.

This clone was found once. V usage is TRBV2 and J usage is TRBJ2-1; 7 bases fit TRBD1. Unmatched junction bases numbered 7, after V lost 4 bases and J lost 4 bases. Germline loops: CDR1 SNHLY, CDR2 FYNNEI. The CDR3 runs 15 residues. In nucleotides, the CDR3 is TGTGCCAGCAGTGTTGCAGGGGGTACATACAATGAGCAGTTCTTC. Its protein product is CASSVAGGTYNEQFF.

The J gene is TRBJ2-7, the V gene TRBV28, with 7 bases lining up with TRBD1. Trimming removed 3 bases from V and 0 bases from J; junction bases left unmatched: 2. The CDR3 contains 14 residues. The V gene's germline CDR1 is MDHEN and CDR2 SYDVKM. This chain's CDR3 is CASSLGQHSYEQYF. The CDR3, as DNA: TGTGCCAGCAGTTTGGGACAGCACTCCTACGAGCAGTACTTC.

This chain joins TRBV5-1 and TRBJ1-1, with unresolved D. CDR1 is SGHRS and CDR2 is YFSETQ in the germline V gene. V lost 4 bases to trimming and J lost 0 bases, with 13 bases between them. The CDR3 has 15 residues. The CDR3 loop is CASSLMDGLNTEAFF. CDR3 nucleotides: TGCGCCAGCAGCCTTATGGACGGCCTGAACACTGAAGCTTTCTTT.

This sequence joins TRBV6-5 and TRBJ1-1; no definite D call. CDR1 and CDR2 from the germline V gene are MNHEY and SVGAGI. Trimming took off 6 bases at V and 0 bases at J, with 8 bases between the two ends. The CDR3 covers 13 residues. CDR3 coding DNA: TGTGCCAGCAGCATCGGTTTGAACACTGAAGCTTTCTTT. Residues: CASSIGLNTEAFF.

The rearrangement uses TRBV6-4 and TRBJ2-1; 7 bases map to TRBD1. The CDR3 is 13 amino acids. Losses at the gene ends were 2 bases for V and 7 bases for J; bases not matched to a gene: 2. Germline V CDR1 and CDR2: MRHNA, SNTAGT. The DNA for the CDR3 is TGTGCCAGCAGTGACACGGGACAGAATGAGCAGTTCTTC. This gives the protein CASSDTGQNEQFF.